This TCR beta chain derives from a study of cytomegalovirus exposure and HLA in healthy donors. Regarding this clone: Antigen: not known.

Study-wide points: A prior analysis recorded that most TCR beta V segments were productive about 87% or about 30% of the time.

PCR was performed using 60 Vbeta and 13 Jbeta primers. Measured with immunoSEQ multiplex PCR; TCRdb has only the in-frame clones, and not every one. Of about 160,000 clones listed, around 80% are singletons. This CDR3 spans 17 amino acids. V gave up 4 bases and J gave up 4 bases, with 17 bases separating them. Germline-derived CDR1 and CDR2 are SGHDN and FVKESK. The sample comprised PBMCs. This clonotype was obtained from a man aged 18 to 29 in good health and CMV-seronegative. This chain uses TRBV14 with TRBJ2-6, with D possibly TRBD1 on 5 matching bases. The CDR3 spells CASSLWTRTPGANVLTF. In nucleotides, the CDR3 is TGTGCCAGCAGCCTATGGACAAGGACACCCGGGGCCAACGTCCTGACTTTC.